The next 31 T cell receptor beta chains were all read from a single sample in a study of shared clonotypes between healthy human individuals. Method: immunoSEQ multiplex PCR; TCRdb's copy keeps in-frame clones and lacks some. The top ten clones hold more than 0.12% of a sample with more than 2,000,000 clones, around 90% of them seen once. The sequencing sample was made of naive CD4+ T cells sorted from blood. Subset here: CD45RA+ positively selected. All receptors derive from a man between 18 and 35 years old in good health.

J is TRBJ2-5 and V is TRBV15, with 11 bases matching TRBD2. There are 16 residues in the CDR3. Germline CDR1 is LNHNV and CDR2 is YYDKDF (reference sequence). After removal of 2 bases from V and 4 bases from J, the junction contained 6 bases not matched to a gene. This chain's CDR3 is CATSRNLGLAGETQYF. Here the CDR3 DNA reads TGTGCCACCAGCAGAAACCTTGGACTAGCGGGAGAGACCCAGTACTTC. The variable domain in full, with the rest retrieved from reference TRBV15 and TRBJ2-5, is DAMVIQNPRYQVTQFGKPVTLSCSQTLNHNVMYWYQQKSSQAPKLLFHYYDKDFNNEADTPDNFQSRRPNTSFCFLDIRSPGLGDTAMYLCATSRNLGLAGETQYFGPGTRLLVL.

The sample holds one count of this clone. The chain employs TRBV19 and TRBJ1-5, with D hard to call. Germline V gene data show CDR1 as LNHDA and CDR2 as SQIVND (reference sequence). V lost 1 base, J lost 7 bases, and 11 bases lay in between. This CDR3 region has 14 residues. The CDR3 DNA sequence: TGTGCCAGTAGTATAGGGCAGGCGGGACAGCCCCAGCATTTT. Amino acid sequence: CASSIGQAGQPQHF.

The rearrangement joins TRBV6-1 to TRBJ1-2, with D perhaps matching TRBD1 (5 bases). Trimming stripped 2 bases from V and 7 bases from J, with 14 bases between. This CDR3 is 14 amino acids long. The germline V gene encodes CDR1 MNHNS and CDR2 SASEGT. The CDR3 protein is CASSELSPGTGYTF. The CDR3 nucleotides are TGTGCCAGCAGTGAACTGTCGCCAGGGACTGGCTACACCTTC.

J is TRBJ2-3 and V is TRBV18, with 8 nucleotides matching TRBD1. Per germline, CDR1 KGHSH and CDR2 LQKENI. Unmatched junction bases numbered 5, after V lost 6 bases and J lost 0 bases. The CDR3 is 15 residues long. CDR3: CASSQGTGSTDTQYF. The DNA of the CDR3 is TGTGCCAGCTCCCAGGGGACAGGAAGCACAGATACGCAGTATTTT.

This clone was seen once. V and J are TRBV27 and TRBJ2-7; 7 bases match TRBD2. Germline values: CDR1 MNHEY, CDR2 SMNVEV (reference sequence). The V segment lost 8 bases and the J segment 5 bases; nucleotides outside the gene matches: 9. The CDR3 is 13 amino acids. CDR3: CASGGGGDHEQYF. In DNA form, the CDR3 reads TGTGCCAGCGGGGGTGGGGGGGACCACGAGCAGTACTTC.

J is TRBJ2-2 and V is TRBV5-1; D possibly corresponds to TRBD1 (7 bases). V was clipped by 6 bases and J by 4 bases, with 16 bases between them. CDR1 is SGHRS and CDR2 is YFSETQ in the germline V gene. The CDR3 has 15 residues. The CDR3 is CASKEAGQSTGELFF. The CDR3 bases are TGCGCCAGCAAAGAGGCGGGACAGAGCACCGGGGAGCTGTTTTTT.

The chain combines TRBV4-1 with TRBJ2-5, with D possibly being TRBD2 (6 bases). The V end was cut by 4 bases, the J end by 3 bases, with 15 bases between. The CDR3 has 15 amino acids. CDR1 MGHRA and CDR2 YSYEKL come from the germline V gene. DNA of the CDR3: TGCGCCAGCAGCCCCTGGGCGGGGAAAAAAGAGACCCAGTACTTC. It specifies CASSPWAGKKETQYF.

The rearrangement uses TRBV7-2 and TRBJ2-7; D is uncertain. Per the germline V gene, CDR1 is SGHTA and CDR2 is FQGNSA. The CDR3 spans 16 residues. V lost 1 base and J 6 bases, leaving 19 bases between the germline ends. The CDR3 nucleotides are TGTGCCAGCAGCTTAGTCCGGCCTATCACTCCTTCCGAGCAGTACTTC. It is translated as CASSLVRPITPSEQYF.

This clone appeared once. The sample holds other DNA sequences that translate to the same CDR3. V is TRBV10-2 and J is TRBJ2-1; no clear D gene. CDR3 size: 12 residues. Between the trimmed V and J ends, which lost 2 bases and 4 bases, there was a span of 3 bases. CDR1 is WSHSY, CDR2 SAAADI, per germline. The CDR3 coding sequence is TGCGCCAGCAGTGAGGGATACAATGAGCAGTTCTTC. Translated, it gives CASSEGYNEQFF.

This clone has only one observation. Other nucleotide sequences in the sample specify the same CDR3. The genes are TRBV10-3 and TRBJ2-7, with TRBD2 matching over 9 bases. The CDR3 consists of 14 residues. With 10 bases clipped from V and 3 bases from J, the junction kept 10 bases outside the gene matches. CDR1 ENHRY and CDR2 SYGVKD come from the germline V gene. CDR3 sequence (DNA): TGTGCCACGAGGGGTCCAGCGGGAGGCTACGAGCAGTACTTC. It is translated as CATRGPAGGYEQYF.

This clone was observed once. The chain is built from TRBV7-9 and TRBJ2-5; D perhaps matches TRBD1 (6 bases). Germline values: CDR1 SEHNR, CDR2 FQNEAQ (reference sequence). V dropped 5 bases and J dropped 2 bases, with 18 bases sitting between them. The CDR3 runs 16 residues. The CDR3 DNA follows: TGTGCCAGCAGCAGGCTTTCACCCGACAGGCAAGAGACCCAGTACTTC. Translated, it gives CASSRLSPDRQETQYF. The full variable domain, rest sourced from reference TRBV7-9 and TRBJ2-5, is DTGVSQNPRHKITKRGQNVTFRCDPISEHNRLYWYRQTLGQGPEFLTYFQNEAQLEKSRLLSDRFSAERPKGSFSTLEIQRTEQGDSAMYLCASSRLSPDRQETQYFGPGTRLLVL.

Here the CDR3 DNA reads TGTGCCAGCTCACCGAGGGCACCCCCAACCTACGAGCAGTACTTC. This encodes CASSPRAPPTYEQYF. The chain couples TRBV18 to TRBJ2-7; D might be TRBD2 (5 bases). Germline V gene sequence: CDR1 KGHSH, CDR2 LQKENI. Trimming stripped 3 bases from V and 2 bases from J, with 14 bases between. The CDR3 runs 15 residues.

The chain carries TRBV4-1 and TRBJ2-2; tentative D call: TRBD1 (6 bases). CDR3 length: 17 residues. CDR1 MGHRA and CDR2 YSYEKL come from the germline V gene. Trimming pared 4 bases from V and 3 bases from J, leaving 18 bases between. The CDR3 region has the DNA TGCGCCAGCAGCCGCCTTACAGGGAGAATGGACACCGGGGAGCTGTTTTTT. It translates to CASSRLTGRMDTGELFF.

The rearrangement uses TRBV16 and TRBJ2-3; possible D gene TRBD1, 6 bases. Trimming left V 2 bases short and J 2 bases short, with 14 bases between. Germline V gene lookup returns CDR1 KGHSY and CDR2 FQNENV. The CDR3 is 16 residues long. The CDR3 bases are TGTGCCAGCAGCCAAGCGTTTGGGGGCTACACAGATACGCAGTATTTT. Amino acid sequence: CASSQAFGGYTDTQYF.

The chain has TRBV27 and TRBJ2-2, with TRBD2 identical over 10 bases. This CDR3 region has 18 residues. Losses at the gene ends were 2 bases for V and 1 base for J; bases not matched to a gene: 7. Germline values: CDR1 MNHEY, CDR2 SMNVEV (reference sequence). CDR3 bases: TGTGCCAGCAGTTTAGTGTCTAGCGGGAGTTTGAACACCGGGGAGCTGTTTTTT. Translation: CASSLVSSGSLNTGELFF.

This clone showed up just a few times. The chain couples TRBV28 to TRBJ1-5; D is unresolved. V was cut by 8 bases and J by 9 bases, with 5 bases left in between. The CDR3 length is 9 residues. Germline CDR1 is MDHEN and CDR2 is SYDVKM. The CDR3 sequence is CASGRPQHF. Written as DNA, the CDR3 is TGTGCCAGCGGTCGGCCCCAGCATTTT.

Notes on this clone: This CDR3 is also generated by other DNA sequences in the sample. The genes are TRBV7-8 and TRBJ1-3; D is unresolved. CDR1 and CDR2 from the germline V gene are SGHVS and FQNEAQ. The CDR3 sequence is 13 residues long. The V end lost 1 base, the J end lost 1 base, and 2 bases lay between the germline ends. DNA of the CDR3: TGTGCCAGCAGCTTAGGGTCTGGAAACACCATATATTTT. Translated: CASSLGSGNTIYF.

The V call is TRBV9, the J call TRBJ1-3; D unresolved. This CDR3 comprises 14 residues. The V gene lost 3 bases and the J gene lost 0 bases, with 7 bases spanning the gap. The germline V gene has CDR1 SGDLS and CDR2 YYNGEE. The CDR3 bases are TGTGCCAGCAGCGCTGCGGACTCTGGAAACACCATATATTTT. It specifies CASSAADSGNTIYF.

The count of this clone is one. CDR3 sequence: CASKVAGFSTGELFF. The CDR3 DNA reads as TGTGCCAGCAAGGTGGCCGGCTTTTCGACCGGGGAGCTGTTTTTT. V usage is TRBV9 and J usage is TRBJ2-2; D is unclear. Germline loops: CDR1 SGDLS, CDR2 YYNGEE. The ends were cut back, 6 bases at V and 5 bases at J, with 17 bases in the middle. The CDR3 contains 15 residues.

This clone was recorded only once. This chain links TRBV9 with TRBJ2-6; D call uncertain. V was cut by 4 bases and J by 2 bases, with 13 bases left in between. CDR1 SGDLS and CDR2 YYNGEE come from the germline V gene. The CDR3 is 16 residues long. This CDR3 reads CASSPLTVAGANVLTF. CDR3 coding DNA: TGTGCCAGCAGCCCCCTTACGGTGGCTGGGGCCAACGTCCTGACTTTC.

This clone was detected once. The chain couples TRBV7-2 to TRBJ2-1, with 7 bases matching TRBD1. V shed 2 bases and J 7 bases; nucleotides not matched to a gene: 8. Germline loops: CDR1 SGHTA, CDR2 FQGNSA. The CDR3 extends over 15 amino acids. CDR3 sequence reads: CASSLTGTASNEQFF. The CDR3 DNA follows: TGTGCCAGCAGCTTAACAGGGACAGCCTCAAATGAGCAGTTCTTC.

J is TRBJ1-3 and V is TRBV6-1, with TRBD1 identical over 7 bases. The length of the CDR3 is 14 residues. Germline V gene sequence: CDR1 MNHNS, CDR2 SASEGT. Trimming removed 3 bases from V and 5 bases from J; junction bases left unmatched: 4. The CDR3 loop is CASSEAGGRNTIYF. DNA of the CDR3: TGTGCCAGCAGTGAGGCAGGGGGTCGAAACACCATATATTTT.

The chain has TRBV28 and TRBJ1-6; D is unresolved. Looked up from germline, CDR1 is MDHEN and CDR2 is SYDVKM. CDR3 size: 15 residues. Trimming removed 3 bases at V and 7 bases at J, with 13 bases between. CDR3 sequence: CASSLGWTLNSPLHF. For the CDR3, the DNA is TGTGCCAGCAGTTTGGGATGGACTCTCAATTCACCCCTCCACTTT.

The chain links TRBV10-2 to TRBJ1-5; 9 bases map to TRBD1. The CDR3 loop spans 15 amino acids. V shed 7 bases, J shed 3 bases, and the junction held 7 bases outside the gene matches. In germline, CDR1 is WSHSY, CDR2 SAAADI. The CDR3 loop reads CASTLGTGNNQPQHF. The CDR3 region has the DNA TGCGCCAGCACTCTTGGGACAGGGAACAATCAGCCCCAGCATTTT.

The chain couples TRBV5-3 to TRBJ2-7; no reliable D call. TRBV5-3 is marked as an open reading frame, function uncertain. The V and J ends lost 0 bases and 3 bases respectively, with 4 bases between them. The CDR3 has 12 residues. CDR3 nucleotides: TGTGCCAGAAGCTTGGGAGGCTACGAGCAGTACTTC. Its translation is CARSLGGYEQYF.

The CDR3 DNA is TGTGCCACCAGCAGGGACAGGGGGGATGAAAAACTGTTTTTT. Amino acids: CATSRDRGDEKLFF. The gene calls are TRBV15 and TRBJ1-4; 10 bases are shared with TRBD1. The CDR3 runs to 14 residues. Germline V lookup: CDR1 LNHNV, CDR2 YYDKDF (reference sequence). The trim removed 3 bases at V and 6 bases at J, leaving 1 base unmatched.

As regards this clone: Within the sample, other DNA sequences also encode this same CDR3. The CDR3 DNA reads as TGCGCCAGCAGCCAGGCGGGACTAGCGAGCTACGAGCAGTACTTC. Translation gives CASSQAGLASYEQYF. The chain combines TRBV4-3 with TRBJ2-7, with 10 bases fitting TRBD2. The germline V gene encodes CDR1 LGHNA and CDR2 YSLEER. The length of the CDR3 is 15 residues. V lost 3 bases and J lost 3; bases outside the gene matches: 5.

This rearrangement joins TRBV28 to TRBJ2-7; possibly TRBD1 for D (6 bases). Germline values: CDR1 MDHEN, CDR2 SYDVKM. Trimming left V 3 bases short and J 7 bases short, with 13 bases between. The CDR3 covers 13 residues. The DNA for the CDR3 is TGTGCCAGCAGTTTGTTCACAGGGAAGGAGCAGTACTTC. Translated, it gives CASSLFTGKEQYF.

This chain joins TRBV7-3 and TRBJ2-3; 11 bases are shared with TRBD2. V trimming: 5 bases; J trimming: 5 bases; junction bases outside the gene matches: 6. From germline, CDR1 is SGHTA and CDR2 FQGTGA. The CDR3 consists of 15 residues. The CDR3 reads CASSNSGGAGDTQYF. CDR3 nucleotide sequence: TGTGCCAGCAGCAATAGCGGGGGGGCAGGAGATACGCAGTATTTT.

The chain links TRBV14 to TRBJ2-1; 9 bases line up with TRBD2. The CDR3 consists of 14 residues. CDR1 is SGHDN, CDR2 FVKESK, per germline. V lost 8 bases and J lost 5; bases outside the gene matches: 7. CDR3 DNA: TGTGCCAGCCAGACTAGCGGTTTGAACAATGAGCAGTTCTTC. Translating gives CASQTSGLNNEQFF.

This sequence joins TRBV27 and TRBJ2-7, with D unresolved. Per germline, CDR1 MNHEY and CDR2 SMNVEV (reference sequence). Deletions cut 8 bases from V and 0 bases from J, with 17 bases between. The CDR3 contains 15 residues. Here the CDR3 DNA reads TGTGCCAGCGGCTCCCTGACTGTTTTCTCCTACGAGCAGTACTTC. This translates into CASGSLTVFSYEQYF.